Shown below are 17 T cell receptor beta chains from a single sample sequenced in a study of CD8 T cells in Susac syndrome. An amount of RNA that ranged from 0.5 to 1 ug was reverse transcribed with random hexamers. Each CDR3 protein gets one entry after TCRdb re-called the immunoSEQ multiplex PCR reads with MiXCR. The sample yields about 190,000 distinct CDR3 sequences, just under 95% seen once. Specimen: CD8+ T cells from PBMCs. These receptors were taken from a human donor with Susac syndrome.

The gene calls are TRBV24-1 and TRBJ2-1; 12 nucleotides match TRBD2. The CDR3 contains 14 residues. V lost 5 bases and J lost 9; bases outside the gene matches: 4. Germline CDR1 is KGHDR and CDR2 is SFDVKD. The CDR3 region has the DNA TGTGCCACCAGTGGACTAGCGGGAGATGGTGAGCAGTTCTTC. This encodes CATSGLAGDGEQFF.

The V and J genes are TRBV4-1 and TRBJ2-5; 10 bases fit TRBD2. The CDR3 extends over 16 amino acids. After removal of 3 bases from V and 4 bases from J, the junction contained 8 bases not matched to a gene. Germline CDR1 is MGHRA and CDR2 is YSYEKL. The CDR3 protein is CASSHPKAGGAETQYF. In DNA form, the CDR3 reads TGCGCCAGCAGCCACCCCAAAGCGGGGGGGGCAGAGACCCAGTACTTC.

The chain links TRBV20-1 to TRBJ2-7, with a possible D match to TRBD2 (6 bases). The V and J ends lost 5 bases and 4 bases respectively, with 9 bases between them. The germline V gene has CDR1 DFQATT and CDR2 SNEGSKA (reference sequence). CDR3 size: 11 residues. In DNA, the CDR3 is TGCAGTGCTGAACGGGGGTACGAGCAGTACTTC. Protein sequence: CSAERGYEQYF.

This rearrangement joins TRBV14 to TRBJ1-1; D is unclear. Between the trimmed V and J ends, which lost 0 bases and 6 bases, there was a span of 11 bases. Germline-derived CDR1 and CDR2 are SGHDN and FVKESK. The CDR3 is 14 residues long. CDR3 loop: CASSQDQISPEAFF. The DNA for the CDR3 is TGTGCCAGCAGCCAAGATCAGATATCACCTGAAGCTTTCTTT.

The J gene is TRBJ1-1, the V gene TRBV3-1; unclear D gene. From germline, CDR1 is LGHDT and CDR2 YNNKEL (reference sequence). This CDR3 has 18 amino acids. V was shortened by 0 bases and J by 3 bases, with 20 bases between the two germline ends. CDR3 sequence: CASSQEGLFYPGDTEAFF. For the CDR3, the DNA is TGTGCCAGCAGCCAAGAAGGGTTATTTTACCCCGGTGACACTGAAGCTTTCTTT.

The chain has TRBV29-1 and TRBJ1-2; the D gene is possibly TRBD1 (6 bases). Germline values: CDR1 SQVTM, CDR2 ANQGSEA. Trimming removed 2 bases at V and 7 bases at J, with 14 bases between. The CDR3 is 13 residues long. The CDR3 DNA follows: TGCAGCGTTGAACAAGGGGGAGTTGGTGGCTACACCTTC. Translated, it gives CSVEQGGVGGYTF. Using reference TRBV29-1 and TRBJ1-2 for the parts outside the CDR3, the full variable domain is SAVISQKPSRDICQRGTSLTIQCQVDSQVTMMFWYRQQPGQSLTLIATANQGSEATYESGFVIDKFPISRPNLTFSTLTVSNMSPEDSSIYLCSVEQGGVGGYTFGSGTRLTVV.

This clonotype appeared once. V usage is TRBV7-9 and J usage is TRBJ1-1; D call uncertain. The CDR3 is made up of 13 amino acids. Between the trimmed V and J ends, which lost 7 bases and 1 base, there was a span of 10 bases. The germline V gene has CDR1 SEHNR and CDR2 FQNEAQ (reference sequence). CDR3 sequence reads: CASTSTENTEAFF. As DNA, the CDR3 is TGTGCCAGCACCTCCACAGAGAACACTGAAGCTTTCTTT.

This chain links TRBV20-1 with TRBJ2-1, with 10 bases identical to TRBD1. The V and J ends lost 6 bases and 7 bases, in that order; junction bases with no gene match: 18. This CDR3 has 17 amino acids. In germline, CDR1 is DFQATT, CDR2 SNEGSKA (reference sequence). This CDR3 reads CSAEGTGEGIGYNEQFF. The DNA of the CDR3 is TGCAGTGCGGAAGGGACAGGGGAGGGGATAGGGTATAATGAGCAGTTCTTC.

V usage is TRBV11-2 and J usage is TRBJ1-4, with unresolved D. The ends were cut back, 1 base at V and 8 bases at J, with 11 bases in the middle. This CDR3 region has 14 residues. In germline, CDR1 is SGHAT, CDR2 FQNNGV. CDR3 nucleotide sequence: TGTGCCAGCAGCTTAGGGGGAGAGGACGAAAAACTGTTTTTT. Protein: CASSLGGEDEKLFF.

The chain combines TRBV12-3 or TRBV12-4 with TRBJ2-2; 8 positions agree with TRBD2. The V and J ends lost 7 bases and 8 bases, in that order; junction bases with no gene match: 9. The CDR3 sequence is 14 residues long. The CDR3, as DNA: TGTGCCAGCACTCGAAGCGGGGGAAGGGGGGAGCTGTTTTTT. It encodes CASTRSGGRGELFF.

This chain links TRBV19 with TRBJ2-7; 7 positions agree with TRBD1. The V and J ends lost 5 bases and 2 bases, in that order; junction bases with no gene match: 6. CDR1 and CDR2 (germline): LNHDA, SQIVND (reference sequence). The CDR3 is 14 amino acids. In DNA, the CDR3 is TGTGCCAGTAGTTTCGCCGGGACAGCCTACGAGCAGTACTTC. Protein sequence: CASSFAGTAYEQYF.

The genes are TRBV12-3 or TRBV12-4 and TRBJ2-5; TRBD2 matches at 9 bases. The trim removed 6 bases at V and 4 bases at J, leaving 9 bases unmatched. The CDR3 runs to 15 residues. CDR3 residues: CASSARLLAGETQYF. In DNA form, the CDR3 reads TGTGCCAGCAGCGCCCGGCTACTAGCGGGAGAGACCCAGTACTTC.

The chain uses TRBV6-1 and TRBJ2-1, with TRBD2 matching 12 bases. The CDR3 runs 16 residues. CDR1 is MNHNS, CDR2 SASEGT, per germline. Unmatched junction bases numbered 4, after V lost 5 bases and J lost 2 bases. The CDR3 region has the DNA TGTGCCAGCAGTCGACTAGCGGGAGTTGCCTACAATGAGCAGTTCTTC. Its translation is CASSRLAGVAYNEQFF.

The V and J genes are TRBV12-3 or TRBV12-4 and TRBJ2-1, with D possibly being TRBD2 (5 bases). Trimming pared 4 bases from V and 4 bases from J, leaving 8 bases between. CDR3 length: 13 residues. The CDR3 bases are TGTGCCAGCAGTTCGGACTCGTACAATGAGCAGTTCTTC. Protein sequence: CASSSDSYNEQFF.

The V gene is TRBV7-9, the J gene TRBJ2-2; 8 bases match TRBD2. Looked up from germline, CDR1 is SEHNR and CDR2 is FQNEAQ (reference sequence). The ends lost 6 bases at V and 0 bases at J; junction bases unmatched: 0. The CDR3 sequence is 14 residues long. This chain's CDR3 is CASSSGANTGELFF. Written as DNA, the CDR3 is TGTGCCAGCAGTAGCGGGGCGAACACCGGGGAGCTGTTTTTT.

This clonotype was seen a single time. The chain joins TRBV6-5 to TRBJ2-7; D might be TRBD2 (6 bases). The V gene's germline CDR1 is MNHEY and CDR2 SVGAGI. There are 13 residues in the CDR3. Trimming removed 11 bases from V and 0 bases from J, with 14 bases in between. The CDR3 coding sequence is TGTGCCTCGAACGCGGGGCACTCCTACGAGCAGTACTTC. This codes for CASNAGHSYEQYF.

The V and J genes are TRBV3-1 and TRBJ2-2; D unresolved. The germline V gene encodes CDR1 LGHDT and CDR2 YNNKEL (reference sequence). This CDR3 region has 14 residues. The V gene lost 2 bases and the J gene lost 0 bases, with 4 bases spanning the gap. The CDR3 loop reads CASSQSSNTGELFF. The CDR3 DNA is TGTGCCAGCAGCCAAAGCTCGAACACCGGGGAGCTGTTTTTT.